Below are 5 T cell receptor beta chains sequenced from a single sample in a study of monozygotic twins with cystic fibrosis. Measured with immunoSEQ multiplex PCR; TCRdb has only the in-frame clones, and not every one. The profile covers about 26,000 clones, with 95% to 97% appearing a single time and approximately 3% taken by the ten largest. The sequencing input was blood. These receptor sequences come from a girl aged 2 to 10 with cystic fibrosis.

J is TRBJ1-1 and V is TRBV6-5, with no clear D. This CDR3 has 13 residues. The germline CDR1 and CDR2 sequences are MNHEY and SVGAGI. The V gene lost 2 bases and the J gene lost 4 bases, with 8 bases spanning the gap. CDR3 in amino acids: CASSYTRGTEAFF. For the CDR3, the DNA is TGTGCCAGCAGTTACACCCGGGGCACTGAAGCTTTCTTT.

This chain uses TRBV20-1 with TRBJ2-1, with a tentative D call TRBD2 (5 bases). Germline lookup yields CDR1 DFQATT and CDR2 SNEGSKA (reference sequence). The CDR3 totals 11 residues. V lost 3 bases and J 5 bases, leaving 5 bases between the germline ends. CDR3 in amino acids: CSASGNNEQFF. CDR3 coding DNA: TGCAGTGCTAGCGGGAACAATGAGCAGTTCTTC.

In DNA, the CDR3 is TGTGCCAGCAGTTTCTCAGGGACCCACGAGCAGTACTTC. Translated: CASSFSGTHEQYF. The gene calls are TRBV27 and TRBJ2-7; tentatively, D is TRBD1 or TRBD2 (5 bases each). The germline V gene encodes CDR1 MNHEY and CDR2 SMNVEV (reference sequence). This CDR3 is built from 13 residues. V lost 3 bases and J 5 bases, leaving 11 bases between the germline ends.

J is TRBJ2-2 and V is TRBV7-7, with TRBD1 matching over 9 bases. V lost 4 bases and J lost 5; bases outside the gene matches: 11. Germline V gene sequence: CDR1 SSHAT, CDR2 FNYEAQ (reference sequence). The CDR3 spans 17 residues. In DNA form, the CDR3 reads TGTGCCAGCAGCTCCTTCTCCGGGACAGGGAGAACCGGGGAGCTGTTTTTT. Its translation: CASSSFSGTGRTGELFF.

The rearrangement joins TRBV9 to TRBJ2-1, with 8 bases matching TRBD2. The trim removed 0 bases at V and 8 bases at J, leaving 10 bases unmatched. Germline values: CDR1 SGDLS, CDR2 YYNGEE. This CDR3 has 16 amino acids. This chain's CDR3 is CASSVDGRAVADEQFF. CDR3 DNA sequence: TGTGCCAGCAGCGTAGACGGGAGGGCCGTTGCGGATGAGCAGTTCTTC.